Listed below are T cell receptor beta chains from one sample, sequenced in a study of Graves' ophthalmopathy and Graves' hyperthyroidism. TCRdb recomputed calls from the multiplex PCR reads with MiXCR, one row per CDR3 protein. Among a few hundred thousand distinct CDR3 sequences listed, 15% to 19% were seen once. Sequencing input: peripheral blood. All receptors derive from a woman between 18 and 30 years old with stable Graves' hyperthyroidism. Each CDR3 is given with its conserved first and last residue. A D gene is named only where the DNA matches it firmly. Some rows mark clone size as missing; the rest say once, few, many or name a class of expanded clone.

D,J,V,size,CDR3,DNA
-,TRBJ1-1,TRBV20-1,many,CSASLGRFTEAFF,TGCAGTGCTAGCTTAGGGAGGTTCACTGAAGCTTTCTTT
-,TRBJ1-1,TRBV19,-,CASSDPGRGVSRTEAFF,TGTGCCAGTAGTGATCCGGGGAGGGGTGTCTCGAGGACTGAAGCTTTCTTT
-,TRBJ1-4,TRBV20-1,few,CSRRGAASEKLFF,TGCAGCCGCCGGGGGGCTGCCTCTGAAAAACTGTTTTTT
-,TRBJ2-7,TRBV7-8,many,CASSYPDGTYEQYF,TGTGCCAGCAGCTACCCGGACGGAACCTACGAGCAGTACTTC
-,TRBJ1-1,TRBV7-8,many,CASSPGLHTEAFF,TGTGCCAGCAGTCCGGGCCTCCACACTGAAGCTTTCTTT
-,TRBJ1-1,TRBV5-1,-,CASSLVTRGYTEAFF,TGCGCCAGCAGCTTGGTAACTCGGGGCTATACTGAAGCTTTCTTT
-,TRBJ1-1,TRBV9,many,CASSVVPGTEAFF,TGTGCCAGCAGCGTAGTTCCTGGAACTGAAGCTTTCTTT
-,TRBJ2-7,TRBV6-1,many,CASTDSFEQYF,TGTGCCAGTACCGACAGTTTCGAGCAGTACTTC
-,TRBJ2-5,TRBV9,many,CASSVGSTRGMLKETQYF,TGTGCCAGCAGCGTAGGCTCCACGAGAGGCATGCTAAAAGAGACCCAGTACTTC
-,TRBJ1-6,TRBV12-3/TRBV12-4,many,CASSFLGQDNSPLHF,TGTGCCAGCAGTTTCCTGGGGCAGGATAATTCACCCCTCCACTTT
-,TRBJ1-2,TRBV18,few,CASSPPRGSRGYTF,TGTGCCAGCTCACCACCAAGGGGCAGCCGAGGCTACACCTTC
-,TRBJ2-5,TRBV18,many,CASSPTGTQETQYF,TGTGCCAGCTCACCAACAGGGACCCAAGAGACCCAGTACTTC
-,TRBJ1-6,TRBV12-3/TRBV12-4,many,CASRSPGSVYNSPLHF,TGTGCCAGCAGGTCACCGGGGTCCGTCTATAATTCACCCCTCCACTTT
TRBD1,TRBJ1-2,TRBV19,-,CASETGRYGYTF,TGTGCCAGTGAGACAGGGCGTTATGGCTACACCTTC
TRBD1,TRBJ2-6,TRBV12-3/TRBV12-4,many,CASRGTGAGANVLTF,TGTGCCAGCAGGGGGACAGGGGCTGGGGCCAACGTCCTGACTTTC
TRBD1,TRBJ1-2,TRBV2,once,CASSEGTGNYGYTF,TGTGCCAGCAGCGAGGGGACAGGGAACTATGGCTACACCTTC
-,TRBJ2-7,TRBV7-6,many,CASSLNGISTF,TGTGCCAGCAGCTTAAACGGGATCTCCACTTTC
-,TRBJ1-2,TRBV29-1,many,CSVEKRDGYTF,TGCAGCGTTGAAAAAAGGGATGGCTACACCTTC
TRBD2,TRBJ2-7,TRBV12-3/TRBV12-4,many,CASSPFGGAGGEQYF,TGTGCCAGCAGCCCTTTCGGGGGGGCTGGAGGCGAGCAGTACTTC
-,TRBJ2-2,TRBV11-2,many,CASSLSDGHGELFF,TGTGCCAGCAGCTTATCAGACGGCCACGGGGAGCTGTTTTTT
-,TRBJ2-7,TRBV4-2,many,CASSQEGGYEQYF,TGTGCCAGCAGCCAAGAAGGGGGGTACGAGCAGTACTTC
TRBD2,TRBJ2-5,TRBV9,many,CASSVGTSGGNSQETQYF,TGTGCCAGCAGCGTTGGGACTAGCGGGGGGAATTCTCAAGAGACCCAGTACTTC
-,TRBJ2-5,TRBV5-1,many,CASSPGTYQETQYF,TGCGCCAGCAGCCCTGGGACTTACCAAGAGACCCAGTACTTC
-,TRBJ2-5,TRBV14,-,CASSHIDRQETQYF,TGTGCCAGCAGCCACATCGACAGGCAAGAGACCCAGTACTTC
-,TRBJ1-1,TRBV5-1,many,CASSRNVGGNTEAFF,TGCGCCAGCAGCCGAAACGTAGGGGGAAACACTGAAGCTTTCTTT
-,TRBJ1-1,TRBV6-5,many,CASSYSRGRTTEAFF,TGTGCCAGCAGTTACTCGAGAGGTAGGACCACTGAAGCTTTCTTT
-,TRBJ2-7,TRBV12-3/TRBV12-4,-,CASCREGEVYEQYF,TGTGCCAGCTGTCGAGAGGGGGAAGTCTACGAGCAGTACTTC
TRBD1,TRBJ1-1,TRBV5-1,many,CASSQGQGASVTEAFF,TGCGCCAGCAGCCAGGGACAGGGGGCGAGTGTGACTGAAGCTTTCTTT
TRBD1,TRBJ1-2,TRBV15,many,CATSRAGGTNYGYTF,TGTGCCACCAGCAGAGCAGGGGGCACTAACTATGGCTACACCTTC
-,TRBJ2-7,TRBV4-1,-,CASSPLGGVSEQYF,TGCGCCAGCAGCCCCCTTGGCGGCGTCTCCGAGCAGTACTTC
-,TRBJ1-1,TRBV27,many,CASSTNRVGGYMNTEAFF,TGTGCCAGCAGTACAAACAGGGTTGGGGGGTACATGAACACTGAAGCTTTCTTT
-,TRBJ1-6,TRBV9,many,CASSESANSPLHF,TGTGCCAGCAGCGAATCAGCGAATTCACCCCTCCACTTT